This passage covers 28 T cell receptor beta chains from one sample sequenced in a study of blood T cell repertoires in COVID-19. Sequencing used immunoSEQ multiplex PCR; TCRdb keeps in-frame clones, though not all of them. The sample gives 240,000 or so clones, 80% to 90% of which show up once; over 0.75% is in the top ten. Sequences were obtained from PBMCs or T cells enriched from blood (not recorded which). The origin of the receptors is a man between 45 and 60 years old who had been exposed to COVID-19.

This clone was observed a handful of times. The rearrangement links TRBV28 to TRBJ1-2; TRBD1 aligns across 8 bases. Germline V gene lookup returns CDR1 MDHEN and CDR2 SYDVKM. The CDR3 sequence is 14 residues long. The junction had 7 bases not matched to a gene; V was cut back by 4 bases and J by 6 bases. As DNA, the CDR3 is TGTGCCAGCAGTTCCCCTGGACAGGGACATGGCTACACCTTC. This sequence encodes CASSSPGQGHGYTF.

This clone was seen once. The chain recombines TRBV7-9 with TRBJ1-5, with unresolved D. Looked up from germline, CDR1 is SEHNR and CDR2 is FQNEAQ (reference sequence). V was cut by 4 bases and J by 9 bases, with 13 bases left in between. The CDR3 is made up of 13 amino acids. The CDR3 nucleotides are TGTGCCAGCAGCTCAGCGGGTACTAGGCCCCAGCATTTT. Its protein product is CASSSAGTRPQHF.

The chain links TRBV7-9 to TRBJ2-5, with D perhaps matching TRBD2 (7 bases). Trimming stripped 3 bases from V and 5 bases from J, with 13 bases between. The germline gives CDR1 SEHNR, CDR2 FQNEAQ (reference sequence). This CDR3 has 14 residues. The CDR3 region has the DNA TGTGCCAGCAGCTTGATACAGGGAGGGGAGACCCAGTACTTC. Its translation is CASSLIQGGETQYF. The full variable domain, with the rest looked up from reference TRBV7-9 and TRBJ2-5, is DTGVSQNPRHKITKRGQNVTFRCDPISEHNRLYWYRQTLGQGPEFLTYFQNEAQLEKSRLLSDRFSAERPKGSFSTLEIQRTEQGDSAMYLCASSLIQGGETQYFGPGTRLLVL.

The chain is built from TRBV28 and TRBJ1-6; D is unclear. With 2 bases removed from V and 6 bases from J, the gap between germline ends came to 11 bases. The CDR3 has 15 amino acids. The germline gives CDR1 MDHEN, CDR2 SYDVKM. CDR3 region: CASSLVPGVNSPLHF. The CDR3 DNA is TGTGCCAGCAGTTTAGTTCCCGGGGTTAATTCACCCCTCCACTTT.

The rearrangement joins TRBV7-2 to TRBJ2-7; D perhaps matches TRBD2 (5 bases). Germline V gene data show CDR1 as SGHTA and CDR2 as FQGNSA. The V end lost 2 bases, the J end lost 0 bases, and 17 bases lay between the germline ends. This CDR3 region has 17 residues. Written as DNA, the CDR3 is TGTGCCAGCAGCTTAAGCGGTCTCGGGAAAAGCTCCTACGAGCAGTACTTC. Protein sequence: CASSLSGLGKSSYEQYF.

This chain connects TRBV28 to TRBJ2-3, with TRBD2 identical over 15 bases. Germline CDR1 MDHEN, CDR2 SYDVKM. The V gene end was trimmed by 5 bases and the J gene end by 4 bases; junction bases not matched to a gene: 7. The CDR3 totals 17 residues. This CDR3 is CASSPWTSGGAPDTQYF. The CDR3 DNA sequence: TGTGCCAGCAGTCCCTGGACTAGCGGGGGGGCCCCAGATACGCAGTATTTT.

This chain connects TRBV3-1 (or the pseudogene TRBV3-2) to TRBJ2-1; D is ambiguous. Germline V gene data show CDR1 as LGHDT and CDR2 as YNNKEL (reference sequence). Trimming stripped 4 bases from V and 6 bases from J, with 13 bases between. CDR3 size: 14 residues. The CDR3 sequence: CASSPGSAPNEQFF. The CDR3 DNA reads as TGTGCCAGCAGCCCCGGGTCCGCCCCCAATGAGCAGTTCTTC.

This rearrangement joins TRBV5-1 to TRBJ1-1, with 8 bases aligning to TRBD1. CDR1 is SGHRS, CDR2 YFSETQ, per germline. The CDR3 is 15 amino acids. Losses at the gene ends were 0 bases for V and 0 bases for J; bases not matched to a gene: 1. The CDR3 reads CASSLGTGMNTEAFF. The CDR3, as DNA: TGCGCCAGCAGCTTGGGGACAGGGATGAACACTGAAGCTTTCTTT.

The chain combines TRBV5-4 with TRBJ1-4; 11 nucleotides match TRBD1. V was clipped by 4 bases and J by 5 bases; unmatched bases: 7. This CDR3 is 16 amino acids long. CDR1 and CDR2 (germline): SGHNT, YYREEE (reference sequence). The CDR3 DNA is TGTGCCAGCAGCAACCCGGGGACAGGGGGGAATGAAAAACTGTTTTTT. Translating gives CASSNPGTGGNEKLFF.

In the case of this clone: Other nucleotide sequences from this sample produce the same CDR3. CDR3 in amino acids: CASSPPSSYEQYF. In DNA, the CDR3 is TGTGCCAGCTCACCTCCTAGCTCCTACGAGCAGTACTTC. The chain employs TRBV18 and TRBJ2-7; D is uncertain. CDR3 length: 13 residues. Germline CDR1 is KGHSH and CDR2 is LQKENI. V lost 3 bases and J lost 0, with 6 bases in between.

In DNA form, the CDR3 reads TGTGCCAGCAGCTCGCTAGCGGGAGGAGGAACCGGGGAGCTGTTTTTT. This translates into CASSSLAGGGTGELFF. The J gene is TRBJ2-2, the V gene TRBV7-6; 11 nucleotides agree with TRBD2. The V gene's germline CDR1 is SGHVS and CDR2 FNYEAQ. The CDR3 is 16 amino acids. The V and J ends lost 4 bases and 5 bases, in that order; junction bases with no gene match: 6.

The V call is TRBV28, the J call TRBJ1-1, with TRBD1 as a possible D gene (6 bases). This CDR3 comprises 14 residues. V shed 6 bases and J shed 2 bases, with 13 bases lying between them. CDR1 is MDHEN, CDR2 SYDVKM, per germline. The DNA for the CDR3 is TGTGCCAGCAGCGCCCCGGGACAAAACACTGAAGCTTTCTTT. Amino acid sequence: CASSAPGQNTEAFF. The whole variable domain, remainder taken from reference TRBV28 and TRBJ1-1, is DVKVTQSSRYLVKRTGEKVFLECVQDMDHENMFWYRQDPGLGLRLIYFSYDVKMKEKGDIPEGYSVSREKKERFSLILESASTNQTSMYLCASSAPGQNTEAFFGQGTRLTVV.

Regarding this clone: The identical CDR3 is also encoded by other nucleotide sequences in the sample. DNA of the CDR3: TGTGCCAGCAGCCAAGGAGGGGGGGGCACTGAAGCTTTCTTT. Protein sequence: CASSQGGGGTEAFF. The genes are TRBV3-1 (or the pseudogene TRBV3-2) and TRBJ1-1, with D possibly being TRBD1 (6 bases). This CDR3 comprises 14 residues. V lost 1 base and J lost 4, with 10 bases in between. CDR1 is LGHDT, CDR2 YNNKEL, per germline (reference sequence).

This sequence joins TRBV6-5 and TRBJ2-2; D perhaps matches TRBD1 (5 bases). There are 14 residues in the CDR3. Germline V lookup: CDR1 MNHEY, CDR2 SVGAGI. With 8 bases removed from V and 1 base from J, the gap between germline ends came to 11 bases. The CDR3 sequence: CASGHLVNTGELFF. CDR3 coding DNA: TGTGCCAGCGGACACCTTGTGAACACCGGGGAGCTGTTTTTT.

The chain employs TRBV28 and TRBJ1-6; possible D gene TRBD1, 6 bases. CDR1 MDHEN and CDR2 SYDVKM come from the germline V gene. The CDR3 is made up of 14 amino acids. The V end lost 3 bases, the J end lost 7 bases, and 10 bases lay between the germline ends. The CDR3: CASSFQGTNSPLHF. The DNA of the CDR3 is TGTGCCAGCAGTTTTCAGGGGACCAATTCACCCCTCCACTTT.

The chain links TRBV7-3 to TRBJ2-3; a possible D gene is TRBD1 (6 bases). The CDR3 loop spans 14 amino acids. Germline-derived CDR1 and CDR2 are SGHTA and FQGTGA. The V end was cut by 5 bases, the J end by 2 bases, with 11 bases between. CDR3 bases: TGTGCCAGCAGCCCTGGACAGCCCACAGATACGCAGTATTTT. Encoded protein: CASSPGQPTDTQYF.

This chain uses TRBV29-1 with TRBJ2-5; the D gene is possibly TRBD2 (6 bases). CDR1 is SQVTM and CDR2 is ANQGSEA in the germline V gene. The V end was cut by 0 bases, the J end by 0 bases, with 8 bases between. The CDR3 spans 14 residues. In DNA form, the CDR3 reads TGCAGCGTTGAAGATAGGAGGGACCAAGAGACCCAGTACTTC. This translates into CSVEDRRDQETQYF.

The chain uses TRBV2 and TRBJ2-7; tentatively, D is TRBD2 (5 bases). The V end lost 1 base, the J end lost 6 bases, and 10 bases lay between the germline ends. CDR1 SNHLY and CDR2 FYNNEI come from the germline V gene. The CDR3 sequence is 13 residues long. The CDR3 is CASSEERRREQYF. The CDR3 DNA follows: TGTGCCAGCAGTGAAGAGCGGAGGCGCGAGCAGTACTTC. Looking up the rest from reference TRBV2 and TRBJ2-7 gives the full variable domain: EPEVTQTPSHQVTQMGQEVILRCVPISNHLYFYWYRQILGQKVEFLVSFYNNEISEKSEIFDDQFSVERPDGSNFTLKIRSTKLEDSAMYFCASSEERRREQYFGPGTRLTVT.

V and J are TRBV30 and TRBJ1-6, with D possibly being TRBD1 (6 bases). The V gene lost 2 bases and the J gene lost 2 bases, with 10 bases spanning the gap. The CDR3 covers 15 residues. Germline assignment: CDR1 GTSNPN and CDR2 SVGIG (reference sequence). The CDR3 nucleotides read TGTGCCTGGAGTTTCCGGGACACCTATAATTCACCCCTCCACTTT. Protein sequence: CAWSFRDTYNSPLHF.

The CDR3 sequence is CASSLAGGDGAPLHF. Written as DNA, the CDR3 is TGCGCCAGCAGCTTGGCCGGAGGGGATGGAGCACCCCTCCACTTT. The chain carries TRBV5-1 and TRBJ1-6; D might be TRBD1 (5 bases). V was cut by 0 bases and J by 11 bases, with 15 bases left in between. Germline V gene data show CDR1 as SGHRS and CDR2 as YFSETQ. There are 15 residues in the CDR3.

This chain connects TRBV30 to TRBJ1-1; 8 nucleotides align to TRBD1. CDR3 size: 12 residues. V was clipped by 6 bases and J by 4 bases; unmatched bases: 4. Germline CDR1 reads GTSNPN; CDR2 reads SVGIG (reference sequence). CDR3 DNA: TGTGCCTGTCGACAGGGGCCCACTGAAGCTTTCTTT. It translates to CACRQGPTEAFF.

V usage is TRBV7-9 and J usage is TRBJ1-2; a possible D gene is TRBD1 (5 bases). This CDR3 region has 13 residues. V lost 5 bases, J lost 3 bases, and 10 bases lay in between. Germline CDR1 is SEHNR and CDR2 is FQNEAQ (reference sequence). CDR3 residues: CASSLGLYYGYTF. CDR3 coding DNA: TGTGCCAGCAGCCTGGGACTCTACTATGGCTACACCTTC.

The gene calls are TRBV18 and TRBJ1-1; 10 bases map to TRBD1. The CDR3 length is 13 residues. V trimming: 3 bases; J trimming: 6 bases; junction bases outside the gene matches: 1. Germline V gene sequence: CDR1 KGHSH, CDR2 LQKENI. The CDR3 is CASSPTGGSEAFF. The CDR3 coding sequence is TGTGCCAGCTCACCGACAGGGGGCTCTGAAGCTTTCTTT.

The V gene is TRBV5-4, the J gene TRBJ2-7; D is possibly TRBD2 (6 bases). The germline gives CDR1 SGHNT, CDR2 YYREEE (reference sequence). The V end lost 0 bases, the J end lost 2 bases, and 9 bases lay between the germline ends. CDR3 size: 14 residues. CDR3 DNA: TGTGCCAGCAGCTTGGCCGGGGGACCCTACGAGCAGTACTTC. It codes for CASSLAGGPYEQYF.

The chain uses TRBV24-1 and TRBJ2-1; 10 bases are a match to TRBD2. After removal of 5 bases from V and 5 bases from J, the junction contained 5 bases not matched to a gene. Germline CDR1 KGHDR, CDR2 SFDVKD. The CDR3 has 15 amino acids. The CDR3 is CATSVSGRFDNEQFF. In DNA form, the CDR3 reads TGTGCCACCAGTGTTAGCGGGAGGTTCGACAATGAGCAGTTCTTC.

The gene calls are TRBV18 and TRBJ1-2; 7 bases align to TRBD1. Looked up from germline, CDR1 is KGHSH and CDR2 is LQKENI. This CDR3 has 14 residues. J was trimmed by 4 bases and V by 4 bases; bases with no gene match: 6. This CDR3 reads CASSRGQATYGYTF. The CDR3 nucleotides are TGTGCCAGCTCACGCGGACAGGCGACCTATGGCTACACCTTC. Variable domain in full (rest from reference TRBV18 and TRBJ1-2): NAGVMQNPRHLVRRRGQEARLRCSPMKGHSHVYWYRQLPEEGLKFMVYLQKENIIDESGMPKERFSAEFPKEGPSILRIQQVVRGDSAAYFCASSRGQATYGYTFGSGTRLTVV.

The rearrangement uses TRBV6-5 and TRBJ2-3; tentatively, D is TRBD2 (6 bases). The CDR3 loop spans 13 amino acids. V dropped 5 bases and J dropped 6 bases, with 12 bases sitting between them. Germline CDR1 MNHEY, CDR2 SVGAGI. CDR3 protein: CASSTGTLDTQYF. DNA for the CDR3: TGTGCCAGCAGTACCGGGACTCTGGATACGCAGTATTTT.

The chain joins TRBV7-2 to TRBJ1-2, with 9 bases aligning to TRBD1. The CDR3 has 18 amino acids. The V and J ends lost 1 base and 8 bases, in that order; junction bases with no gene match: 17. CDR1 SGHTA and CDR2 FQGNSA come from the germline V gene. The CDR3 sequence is CASSLGPGQGGLLRGYTF. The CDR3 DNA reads TGTGCCAGCAGCTTAGGCCCGGGACAGGGAGGGCTCCTTCGAGGCTACACCTTC.